This is a list of T cell receptor beta chains from one sample in a study of OX40 agonist ivuxolimab in advanced cancers. Generated by immunoSEQ multiplex PCR, the TCRdb table keeps only in-frame clones and is missing some. The table records about 66,000 clones, 80% to 85% of them present only once. The material sequenced was CD4+ or CD8+ T cells sorted from blood, taken in a trial of the OX40 agonist ivuxolimab. The receptors were gathered from an adult with an advanced solid tumor such as melanoma, head and neck, liver or kidney cancer. The conserved cysteine and the conserved F or W are not part of the CDR3 here.

length: 12; J: TRBJ1-1; V: TRBV6-1; CDR3: ASSDARGNTEAF
length: 12; J: TRBJ2-5; V: TRBV18; CDR3: ASSPPPSRETQY
length: 11; J: TRBJ1-4; V: TRBV6-1; CDR3: ASSDTGGEKLF
length: 13; J: TRBJ2-7; V: TRBV5-4; CDR3: ASSFGTGSVREQY
length: 13; J: TRBJ2-2; V: TRBV18; CDR3: ASSPILRFTGELF
length: 12; J: TRBJ1-1; V: TRBV29-1; CDR3: SVVGGRGNTEAF
length: 11; J: TRBJ1-6; V: TRBV6-1; CDR3: ASSDQGNSPLH
length: 12; J: TRBJ2-3; V: TRBV28; CDR3: ASSSGQGTDTQY
length: 12; J: TRBJ2-1; V: TRBV19; CDR3: ASSRSGGDNEQF
length: 11; J: TRBJ1-1; V: TRBV7-8; CDR3: ATRQGMNTEAF
length: 11; J: TRBJ1-6; V: TRBV6-4; CDR3: ASRGQPNSPLH
length: 12; J: TRBJ2-2; V: TRBV7-9; CDR3: ASRGGFGTGELF
length: 16; J: TRBJ1-2; V: TRBV19; CDR3: ASSINHRRQYWVYGYT
length: 14; J: TRBJ2-4; V: TRBV5-6; CDR3: ASSSDGTIRGNIQY
length: 13; J: TRBJ2-1; V: TRBV7-6; CDR3: ASSSGTSAGNEQF
length: 12; J: TRBJ1-5; V: TRBV4-1; CDR3: ASSQGLANQPQH
length: 11; J: TRBJ2-7; V: TRBV7-2; CDR3: ASSQDRRNEQY
length: 13; J: TRBJ2-1; V: TRBV7-2; CDR3: ASSLSSGGYNEQF
length: 13; J: TRBJ1-4; V: TRBV4-2; CDR3: ASSRDVGSGEKLF
length: 11; J: TRBJ1-1; V: TRBV7-9; CDR3: ASRSSENTEAF
length: 12; J: TRBJ1-5; V: TRBV2; CDR3: ASMDRVSNQPQH
length: 13; J: TRBJ2-1; V: TRBV5-1; CDR3: ASSFYSSSYNEQF
length: 13; J: TRBJ2-5; V: TRBV11-2; CDR3: ASSPTGPFRETQY
length: 13; J: TRBJ1-1; V: TRBV4-1; CDR3: ASSQGRDRNTEAF
length: 13; J: TRBJ2-5; V: TRBV5-8; CDR3: ASSPLSGGRETQY
length: 12; J: TRBJ2-5; V: TRBV5-1; CDR3: ASSVSWGRETQY
length: 9; J: TRBJ1-1; V: TRBV28; CDR3: ASSVRREAF
length: 13; J: TRBJ1-4; V: TRBV27; CDR3: ASRRQGASHEKLF
length: 17; J: TRBJ2-1; V: TRBV10-3; CDR3: AISPDGPWRVSSYNEQF
length: 14; J: TRBJ2-1; V: TRBV19; CDR3: ASSSSDRGGYNEQF
length: 13; J: TRBJ2-7; V: TRBV7-2; CDR3: ASSLKGQTLHEQY
length: 12; J: TRBJ1-1; V: TRBV7-9; CDR3: ASSLLGPGKGAF
length: 14; J: TRBJ2-1; V: TRBV19; CDR3: ASSIGGRDGWNEQF
length: 12; J: TRBJ1-3; V: TRBV30; CDR3: AWSVGISGNTIY
length: 11; J: TRBJ1-1; V: TRBV28; CDR3: ASRHRTGDVAF
length: 11; J: TRBJ2-5; V: TRBV7-9; CDR3: ASSRGAQETQY
length: 11; J: TRBJ2-6; V: TRBV10-2; CDR3: ASSTPGANVLT
length: 11; J: TRBJ2-7; V: TRBV5-5; CDR3: ASSLSSSYEQY
length: 15; J: TRBJ2-1; V: TRBV7-8; CDR3: ASSFSSPISGSNEQF
length: 8; J: TRBJ1-1; V: TRBV20-1; CDR3: SARGRQAF
length: 14; J: TRBJ1-5; V: TRBV5-6; CDR3: ASSLYGTGLEQPQH